This entry lists 20 T cell receptor beta chains sequenced from one sample in a study of blood T cell repertoires in COVID-19. The method was immunoSEQ multiplex PCR; TCRdb's version includes in-frame clones alone and lacks a portion of them. The sample consists of some 250,000 clones, approximately 91% of them appearing once. The sample comprised PBMCs or T cells enriched from blood (not recorded which). The receptors were sampled from a human donor in a cohort exposed to, infected with or recovered from COVID-19 (not recorded which). The donor label of this sample is uncertain.

The J gene is TRBJ2-3, the V gene TRBV5-4; a possible D gene is TRBD2 (5 bases). The CDR3 is made up of 14 amino acids. V was clipped by 0 bases and J by 5 bases, with 10 bases between them. Per germline, CDR1 SGHNT and CDR2 YYREEE (reference sequence). The CDR3: CASSLAGVQDTQYF. The CDR3 coding sequence is TGTGCCAGCAGCTTGGCCGGGGTTCAAGATACGCAGTATTTT.

This clone has just one count. This sequence joins TRBV2 and TRBJ1-5, with a weak D call TRBD1 (5 bases). CDR1 and CDR2 (germline): SNHLY, FYNNEI. CDR3 size: 14 residues. With 4 bases removed from V and 5 bases from J, the gap between germline ends came to 12 bases. CDR3 sequence: CASSGGQDDQPQHF. The DNA for the CDR3 is TGTGCCAGCAGTGGGGGCCAGGACGATCAGCCCCAGCATTTT. Combining the CDR3 with reference TRBV2 and TRBJ1-5 gives the whole variable domain EPEVTQTPSHQVTQMGQEVILRCVPISNHLYFYWYRQILGQKVEFLVSFYNNEISEKSEIFDDQFSVERPDGSNFTLKIRSTKLEDSAMYFCASSGGQDDQPQHFGDGTRLSIL.

The chain couples TRBV10-3 to TRBJ1-1; D is perhaps TRBD1 (6 bases). Trimming removed 2 bases from V and 3 bases from J, with 10 bases in between. The CDR3 length is 14 residues. Per the germline V gene, CDR1 is ENHRY and CDR2 is SYGVKD. For the CDR3, the DNA is TGTGCCATCAGTGAGGCAGGGGAAGACACTGAAGCTTTCTTT. Protein product: CAISEAGEDTEAFF.

This chain joins TRBV10-3 and TRBJ2-7; 7 bases line up with TRBD2. Germline CDR1 is ENHRY and CDR2 is SYGVKD. Trimming removed 8 bases from V and 5 bases from J; junction bases left unmatched: 12. The CDR3 spans 14 residues. The CDR3 sequence: CAIAGSGEVDEQYF. CDR3 in DNA: TGTGCCATCGCGGGAAGCGGGGAAGTCGACGAGCAGTACTTC.

The chain is built from TRBV5-1 and TRBJ2-5; 8 bases match TRBD1. The germline gives CDR1 SGHRS, CDR2 YFSETQ. There are 13 residues in the CDR3. The ends lost 3 bases at V and 5 bases at J; junction bases unmatched: 3. Here the CDR3 reads CASSSGGRETQYF. CDR3 bases: TGCGCCAGCAGCTCAGGGGGCAGGGAGACCCAGTACTTC.

The chain joins TRBV27 to TRBJ1-2; a possible D gene is TRBD1 (6 bases). This CDR3 spans 15 amino acids. Per the germline V gene, CDR1 is MNHEY and CDR2 is SMNVEV (reference sequence). Trimming removed 5 bases from V and 4 bases from J, with 17 bases in between. In DNA form, the CDR3 reads TGTGCCAGCAGTCCCCTAGGACAGTTCCTCTATGGCTACACCTTC. Its protein product is CASSPLGQFLYGYTF.

This clone occurred a few times. The chain couples TRBV28 to TRBJ2-5; D remains unclear. CDR1 and CDR2 (germline): MDHEN, SYDVKM. V gave up 3 bases and J gave up 5 bases, with 7 bases separating them. CDR3 length: 12 amino acids. The chain's CDR3 is CASSLSRETQYF. CDR3 sequence (DNA): TGTGCCAGCAGTTTGTCCCGGGAGACCCAGTACTTC.

The rearrangement uses TRBV29-1 and TRBJ1-6; a possible D gene is TRBD1 (6 bases). The CDR3 loop spans 13 amino acids. Trimming removed 6 bases at V and 8 bases at J, with 14 bases between. Per germline, CDR1 SQVTM and CDR2 ANQGSEA. The CDR3, as DNA: TGCAGCGTCCGACAGGATCTTTATTCACCCCTCCACTTT. Amino acid sequence: CSVRQDLYSPLHF.

This CDR3 reads CASNPAGSGELFF. The CDR3 bases are TGTGCCAGCAACCCTGCCGGTTCGGGGGAGCTGTTTTTT. V usage is TRBV6-5 and J usage is TRBJ2-2; D not resolved. The CDR3 length is 13 residues. CDR1 and CDR2 (germline): MNHEY, SVGAGI. The germline V and J ends were trimmed by 7 bases and 8 bases, with 14 bases remaining between them.

This chain uses TRBV4-3 with TRBJ2-7; tentatively, D is TRBD1 (5 bases). V gave up 0 bases and J gave up 1 base, with 10 bases separating them. CDR1 and CDR2 (germline): LGHNA, YSLEER. This CDR3 has 15 residues. Here the CDR3 reads CASSQDIDSSYEQYF. The CDR3 bases are TGCGCCAGCAGCCAAGATATCGACAGTTCCTACGAGCAGTACTTC.

The chain carries TRBV30 and TRBJ1-1; 9 nucleotides line up with TRBD1. Germline loops: CDR1 GTSNPN, CDR2 SVGIG (reference sequence). The CDR3 covers 15 residues. V shed 5 bases, J shed 2 bases, and the junction held 9 bases outside the gene matches. CDR3 nucleotide sequence: TGTGCCTGGTCCGCGGGGGGACAGGGTAACACTGAAGCTTTCTTT. It translates to CAWSAGGQGNTEAFF.

The V and J genes are TRBV9 and TRBJ1-5; D might be TRBD1 (5 bases). The CDR3 has 14 residues. Trimming removed 2 bases from V and 6 bases from J, with 12 bases in between. Per the germline V gene, CDR1 is SGDLS and CDR2 is YYNGEE. The CDR3 DNA reads TGTGCCAGCAGCGTTAGGGGAGGGAGTCAGCCCCAGCATTTT. It specifies CASSVRGGSQPQHF.

The count of this clone is one. This chain connects TRBV15 to TRBJ1-1; D not certain. This CDR3 comprises 13 residues. Germline CDR1 is LNHNV and CDR2 is YYDKDF (reference sequence). V lost 0 bases, J lost 7 bases, and 9 bases lay in between. The CDR3 region is CATSREGAVEAFF. CDR3 nucleotide sequence: TGTGCCACCAGCAGAGAGGGCGCCGTTGAAGCTTTCTTT.

This sequence joins TRBV19 and TRBJ1-1; tentatively, D is TRBD1 (5 bases). The germline V and J ends were trimmed by 3 bases and 1 base, with 18 bases remaining between them. Germline V gene data show CDR1 as LNHDA and CDR2 as SQIVND (reference sequence). The CDR3 loop spans 17 amino acids. The CDR3 spells CASSIRPGFRPNTEAFF. CDR3 nucleotides: TGTGCCAGTAGTATTAGGCCAGGGTTCCGTCCGAACACTGAAGCTTTCTTT.

The rearrangement joins TRBV7-9 to TRBJ1-4; D is possibly TRBD1 (6 bases). CDR3 size: 16 residues. The ends were cut back, 3 bases at V and 1 base at J, with 12 bases in the middle. Germline CDR1 is SEHNR and CDR2 is FQNEAQ (reference sequence). The CDR3 DNA is TGTGCCAGCAGCTTCGGACAGACGAGAACTAATGAAAAACTGTTTTTT. Translating gives CASSFGQTRTNEKLFF.

This chain uses TRBV7-2 with TRBJ1-4; the D is unclear. The CDR3 has 14 amino acids. Trimming pared 1 base from V and 8 bases from J, leaving 11 bases between. Germline CDR1 and CDR2: SGHTA and FQGNSA. The CDR3 DNA is TGTGCCAGCAGCTTAGGCGGGGTTGGCGAAAAACTGTTTTTT. Its protein is CASSLGGVGEKLFF.

This sequence joins TRBV11-3 and TRBJ1-5; 9 bases map to TRBD1. J was trimmed by 0 bases and V by 1 base; bases with no gene match: 4. The CDR3 is 17 residues long. Germline CDR1 is SGHNT and CDR2 is YENEEA. CDR3 DNA sequence: TGTGCCAGCAGCTTAGTCTACAGGGGGCCTAGCAATCAGCCCCAGCATTTT. Encoded protein: CASSLVYRGPSNQPQHF.

The gene calls are TRBV30 and TRBJ1-2, with TRBD1 matching over 7 bases. The CDR3 runs to 16 residues. Germline V gene lookup returns CDR1 GTSNPN and CDR2 SVGIG (reference sequence). With 2 bases clipped from V and 0 bases from J, the junction kept 9 bases outside the gene matches. CDR3 sequence reads: CAWSSQGTPTNYGYTF. DNA for the CDR3: TGTGCCTGGAGTTCACAGGGGACGCCTACTAACTATGGCTACACCTTC.

This clone was found a few times. V is TRBV11-2 and J is TRBJ2-1, with a weak D call TRBD2 (6 bases). CDR3 length: 15 residues. Per the germline V gene, CDR1 is SGHAT and CDR2 is FQNNGV. The V end lost 4 bases, the J end lost 4 bases, and 14 bases lay between the germline ends. The CDR3 protein is CASSSLGGAYNEQFF. The CDR3 nucleotides are TGTGCCAGCAGCTCCTTGGGCGGGGCTTACAATGAGCAGTTCTTC.

This clone was seen only once. The J gene is TRBJ1-2, the V gene TRBV7-2; D gene uncertain. Trimming removed 5 bases at V and 3 bases at J, with 13 bases between. The CDR3 spans 14 residues. The germline V gene encodes CDR1 SGHTA and CDR2 FQGNSA. DNA for the CDR3: TGTGCCAGCAGCCCTAGTGGCAAGTACTATGGCTACACCTTC. Encoded protein: CASSPSGKYYGYTF.